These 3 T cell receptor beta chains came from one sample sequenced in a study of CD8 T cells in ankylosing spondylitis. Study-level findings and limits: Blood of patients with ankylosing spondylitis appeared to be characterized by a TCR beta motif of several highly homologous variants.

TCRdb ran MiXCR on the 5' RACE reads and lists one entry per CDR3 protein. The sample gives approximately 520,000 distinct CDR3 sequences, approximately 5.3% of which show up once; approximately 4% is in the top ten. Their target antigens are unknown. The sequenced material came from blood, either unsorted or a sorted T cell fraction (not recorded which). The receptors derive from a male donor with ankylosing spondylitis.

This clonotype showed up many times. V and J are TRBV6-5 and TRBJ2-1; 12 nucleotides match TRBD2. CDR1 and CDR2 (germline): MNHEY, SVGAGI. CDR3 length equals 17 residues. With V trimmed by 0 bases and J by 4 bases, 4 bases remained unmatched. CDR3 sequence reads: CASSYSRLAGVYNEQFF. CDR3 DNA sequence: TGTGCCAGCAGTTACTCTCGACTAGCGGGAGTATACAATGAGCAGTTCTTC.

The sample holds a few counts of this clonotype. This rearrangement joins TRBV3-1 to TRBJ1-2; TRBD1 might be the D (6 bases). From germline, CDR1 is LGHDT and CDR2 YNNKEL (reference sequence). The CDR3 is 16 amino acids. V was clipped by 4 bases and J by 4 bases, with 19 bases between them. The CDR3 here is CASSPRTGAPIYGYTF. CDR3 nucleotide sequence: TGTGCCAGCAGCCCCCGGACGGGGGCCCCTATCTATGGCTACACCTTC.

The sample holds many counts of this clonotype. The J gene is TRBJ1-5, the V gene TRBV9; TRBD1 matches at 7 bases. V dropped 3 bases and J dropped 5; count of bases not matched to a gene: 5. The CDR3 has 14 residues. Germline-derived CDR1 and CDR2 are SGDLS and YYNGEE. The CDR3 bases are TGTGCCAGCAGCGCGACAGGGATAGATCAGCCCCAGCATTTT. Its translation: CASSATGIDQPQHF.